The text below deals with one T cell receptor (beta chain). These data belong to a study of OX40 agonist ivuxolimab in advanced cancers. The table came from immunoSEQ multiplex PCR; TCRdb's copy has only in-frame clones and leaves some out. This table has tens of thousands of clones, roughly 84% appearing once. This CDR3 region has 15 residues. V gave up 2 bases and J gave up 4 bases; unmatched junction bases: 7. The germline V gene encodes CDR1 MNHNY and CDR2 SVGAGI (reference sequence). The V gene is TRBV6-6, the J gene TRBJ1-2; 7 bases are a match to TRBD1. This TCR came from an adult with an advanced solid tumor such as melanoma, head and neck, liver or kidney cancer. The input for sequencing was CD4+ or CD8+ T cells sorted from blood, taken in a trial of the OX40 agonist ivuxolimab. CDR3 residues: CASSYNRQGSYGYTF. The CDR3 DNA sequence: TGTGCCAGCAGTTACAACCGACAGGGTAGCTATGGCTACACCTTC.